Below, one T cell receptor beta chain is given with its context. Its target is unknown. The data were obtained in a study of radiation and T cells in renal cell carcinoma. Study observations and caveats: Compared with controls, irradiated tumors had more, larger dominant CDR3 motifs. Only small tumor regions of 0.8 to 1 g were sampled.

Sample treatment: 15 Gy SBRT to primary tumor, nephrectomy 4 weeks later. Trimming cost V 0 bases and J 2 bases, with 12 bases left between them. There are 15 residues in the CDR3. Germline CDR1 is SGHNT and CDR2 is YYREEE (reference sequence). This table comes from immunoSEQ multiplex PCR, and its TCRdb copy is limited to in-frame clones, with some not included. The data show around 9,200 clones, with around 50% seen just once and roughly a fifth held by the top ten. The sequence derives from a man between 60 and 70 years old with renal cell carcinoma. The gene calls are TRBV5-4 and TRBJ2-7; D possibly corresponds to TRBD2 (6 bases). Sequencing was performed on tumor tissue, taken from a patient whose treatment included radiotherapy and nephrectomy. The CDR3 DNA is TGTGCCAGCAGCTTGGACGGGAGCCGAACCTACGAGCAGTACTTC. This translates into CASSLDGSRTYEQYF.